Below are 26 T cell receptor beta chains sequenced from a single sample in a study of control samples from healthy donors and cancer patients. Sequencing used immunoSEQ multiplex PCR; TCRdb keeps in-frame clones, though not all of them. The sample lists about 110,000 clones, roughly 88% occurring once. The sequenced sample was PBMCs. These receptors were taken from a woman aged 55-69 years with lung cancer.

The chain employs TRBV5-8 and TRBJ2-5, with D maybe TRBD1 (6 bases). The germline V and J ends were trimmed by 4 bases and 4 bases, with 20 bases remaining between them. CDR3 length: 16 amino acids. Germline-derived CDR1 and CDR2 are SGHTS and YDEGEE. This CDR3 reads CASSRGSTGLRETQYF. The CDR3 DNA sequence: TGTGCCAGCAGCCGAGGGTCTACAGGGTTACGAGAGACCCAGTACTTC.

This clone was picked up one time. V is TRBV6-5 and J is TRBJ1-3, with 8 bases fitting TRBD1. V gave up 7 bases and J gave up 0 bases; unmatched junction bases: 5. The CDR3 has 15 residues. Germline V gene lookup returns CDR1 MNHEY and CDR2 SVGAGI. Here the CDR3 reads CASISTGGSGNTIYF. Written as DNA, the CDR3 is TGTGCCAGCATCTCAACAGGGGGCTCTGGAAACACCATATATTTT.

The chain carries TRBV19 and TRBJ1-4, with TRBD1 identical over 7 bases. Germline values: CDR1 LNHDA, CDR2 SQIVND (reference sequence). V was pared by 7 bases and J by 8 bases, with 7 bases of the junction left unmatched. The CDR3 is made up of 13 amino acids. CDR3 region: CASKRDRREKLFF. The CDR3 DNA reads TGTGCCAGTAAGAGGGACAGAAGAGAAAAACTGTTTTTT.

The rearrangement uses TRBV7-8 and TRBJ2-1, with 9 bases fitting TRBD2. The CDR3 contains 20 residues. Losses at the gene ends were 5 bases for V and 4 bases for J; bases not matched to a gene: 21. The germline V gene has CDR1 SGHVS and CDR2 FQNEAQ. The CDR3 spells CASSADAPSGIPPGYNEQFF. CDR3 DNA sequence: TGTGCCAGCAGCGCCGATGCCCCTAGCGGGATACCTCCGGGGTACAATGAGCAGTTCTTC.

The chain has TRBV3-1 (or the pseudogene TRBV3-2) and TRBJ1-2; 7 bases line up with TRBD1. V lost 1 base, J lost 2 bases, and 1 base stayed unmatched. CDR1 and CDR2 (germline): LGHDT, YNNKEL (reference sequence). The CDR3 runs to 14 residues. CDR3 bases: TGTGCCAGCAGCCAAGCGACAGGGAACTATGGCTACACCTTC. This translates into CASSQATGNYGYTF.

V usage is TRBV11-2 and J usage is TRBJ1-1; D is perhaps TRBD1 (5 bases). The CDR3 sequence is 15 residues long. Per germline, CDR1 SGHAT and CDR2 FQNNGV. With 1 base removed from V and 3 bases from J, the gap between germline ends came to 12 bases. As DNA, the CDR3 is TGTGCCAGCAGCTTAGTAGATACAGGAGACACTGAAGCTTTCTTT. Amino acid sequence: CASSLVDTGDTEAFF.

This clone occurred once. CDR3 protein: CASSLGAFNTGELFF. The CDR3 nucleotides read TGTGCCAGCAGCTTGGGGGCTTTTAACACCGGGGAGCTGTTTTTT. The chain recombines TRBV11-3 with TRBJ2-2, with D possibly being TRBD1 (6 bases). The V gene's germline CDR1 is SGHNT and CDR2 YENEEA. The CDR3 runs 15 residues. The V and J ends lost 3 bases and 2 bases respectively, with 10 bases between them.

V usage is TRBV9 and J usage is TRBJ2-1; D is unresolved. The CDR3 extends over 15 amino acids. The germline V gene encodes CDR1 SGDLS and CDR2 YYNGEE. The V and J ends lost 3 bases and 0 bases respectively, with 10 bases between them. CDR3 sequence: CASSALEVSYNEQFF. CDR3 DNA sequence: TGTGCCAGCAGCGCTCTAGAAGTCTCCTACAATGAGCAGTTCTTC.

For the CDR3, the DNA is TGTGCCAGTAGTAGGGACGTAGATACGCAGTATTTT. Translation gives CASSRDVDTQYF. The chain carries TRBV19 and TRBJ2-3; the D call may be TRBD1 or TRBD2 (5 bases each). The CDR3 loop spans 12 amino acids. V lost 4 bases and J lost 5, with 7 bases in between. The V gene's germline CDR1 is LNHDA and CDR2 SQIVND (reference sequence).

The chain has TRBV10-3 and TRBJ2-1, with D perhaps matching TRBD1 or TRBD2 (6 bases each). From germline, CDR1 is ENHRY and CDR2 SYGVKD. The CDR3 consists of 18 residues. Trimming took 0 bases from V and 6 from J, leaving 21 bases between them. CDR3 loop: CAISESELGTGGLNEQFF. In nucleotides, the CDR3 is TGTGCCATCAGTGAGTCAGAGTTAGGGACTGGGGGCCTCAATGAGCAGTTCTTC.

CDR3: CSVGDISLNYGYTF. CDR3 nucleotide sequence: TGCAGCGTTGGGGACATTTCCCTTAACTATGGCTACACCTTC. V gene TRBV29-1 combines with J gene TRBJ1-2, with a tentative D call TRBD1 (6 bases). This CDR3 contains 14 residues. In germline, CDR1 is SQVTM, CDR2 ANQGSEA. V lost 4 bases to trimming and J lost 1 base, with 13 bases between them.

The genes are TRBV14 and TRBJ2-1; perhaps TRBD1 as D (5 bases). V dropped 3 bases and J dropped 5 bases, with 14 bases sitting between them. The CDR3 covers 15 residues. Germline V gene sequence: CDR1 SGHDN, CDR2 FVKESK. CDR3 sequence (DNA): TGTGCCAGCAGCCAGGGGCAGCTACTGCACAATGAGCAGTTCTTC. Amino acid sequence: CASSQGQLLHNEQFF. Together with reference TRBV14 and TRBJ2-1, the CDR3 gives the full variable domain: EAGVTQFPSHSVIEKGQTVTLRCDPISGHDNLYWYRRVMGKEIKFLLHFVKESKQDESGMPNNRFLAERTGGTYSTLKVQPAELEDSGVYFCASSQGQLLHNEQFFGPGTRLTVL.

The chain has TRBV11-2 and TRBJ1-2, with 7 bases aligning to TRBD1. This CDR3 contains 13 residues. CDR1 is SGHAT, CDR2 FQNNGV, per germline. V trimming: 3 bases; J trimming: 7 bases; junction bases outside the gene matches: 5. CDR3 amino acids: CASSFGTETGYTF. The CDR3 bases are TGTGCCAGCAGCTTCGGGACAGAAACTGGCTACACCTTC.

This chain uses TRBV5-1 with TRBJ1-2, with 8 bases fitting TRBD1. The CDR3 consists of 15 residues. V trimming: 3 bases; J trimming: 7 bases; junction bases outside the gene matches: 11. From germline, CDR1 is SGHRS and CDR2 YFSETQ. In DNA, the CDR3 is TGCGCCAGCAGCTCATTTCCAGGGGGCGATGTTGGCTACACCTTC. The encoded protein is CASSSFPGGDVGYTF.

The V gene is TRBV24-1, the J gene TRBJ2-2; D is perhaps TRBD1 (6 bases). CDR1 is KGHDR and CDR2 is SFDVKD in the germline V gene. This CDR3 has 17 residues. Trimming took off 4 bases at V and 4 bases at J, with 18 bases between the two ends. DNA for the CDR3: TGTGCCACCAGTGAACAATCAGGGGAAGAGACCACCGGGGAGCTGTTTTTT. Protein product: CATSEQSGEETTGELFF.

The chain has TRBV7-2 and TRBJ2-2; possible D gene TRBD2, 5 bases. The CDR3 covers 15 residues. Germline values: CDR1 SGHTA, CDR2 FQGNSA. Trimming left V 5 bases short and J 2 bases short, with 12 bases between. The chain's CDR3 is CASSPRTSNTGELFF. Here the CDR3 DNA reads TGTGCCAGCAGCCCCCGGACTTCTAACACCGGGGAGCTGTTTTTT.

The chain couples TRBV5-4 to TRBJ1-6; TRBD1 agrees at 10 bases. After removal of 4 bases from V and 4 bases from J, the junction contained 11 bases not matched to a gene. The germline V gene encodes CDR1 SGHNT and CDR2 YYREEE (reference sequence). This CDR3 contains 18 residues. In DNA form, the CDR3 reads TGTGCCAGCAGCAGCGGGACAGGGGCGCGGGCATATAATTCACCCCTCCACTTT. Translation gives CASSSGTGARAYNSPLHF.

The J gene is TRBJ2-7, the V gene TRBV27; D not resolved. The CDR3 has 14 amino acids. Trimming took off 5 bases at V and 5 bases at J, with 16 bases between the two ends. Germline V lookup: CDR1 MNHEY, CDR2 SMNVEV (reference sequence). For the CDR3, the DNA is TGTGCCAGCAGTCACTACGGCCGAGGCGACGAGCAGTACTTC. Residues: CASSHYGRGDEQYF.

This clone is a singleton in its sample. The chain links TRBV3-1 (or the pseudogene TRBV3-2) to TRBJ2-7; D uncertain. This CDR3 is 13 amino acids long. CDR1 is LGHDT and CDR2 is YNNKEL in the germline V gene (reference sequence). V lost 3 bases and J lost 3, with 9 bases in between. CDR3 coding DNA: TGTGCCAGCAGCCAGATCAGCTACTACGAGCAGTACTTC. Encoded protein: CASSQISYYEQYF.

The chain carries TRBV10-3 and TRBJ1-2; D might be TRBD1 (5 bases). V lost 2 bases, J lost 6 bases, and 16 bases lay in between. CDR3 length: 15 amino acids. Germline-derived CDR1 and CDR2 are ENHRY and SYGVKD. The chain's CDR3 is CAISETRDLNDGYTF. The DNA for the CDR3 is TGTGCCATCAGTGAGACGAGGGACCTTAATGATGGCTACACCTTC.

This clone has a single count. The J gene is TRBJ1-5, the V gene TRBV19; no definite D call. V gave up 3 bases and J gave up 7 bases, with 16 bases separating them. Germline V CDR1 and CDR2: LNHDA, SQIVND (reference sequence). The CDR3 extends over 15 amino acids. CDR3 sequence (DNA): TGTGCCAGTAGTATCGCGGATTCTATCGAGCAGCCCCAGCATTTT. It codes for CASSIADSIEQPQHF.

This sequence joins TRBV5-1 and TRBJ2-5, with TRBD2 matching over 9 bases. This CDR3 has 14 residues. Germline V CDR1 and CDR2: SGHRS, YFSETQ. The ends lost 4 bases at V and 5 bases at J; junction bases unmatched: 6. The DNA for the CDR3 is TGCGCCAGCAGCCGGGCTAGCGGGGCGGAGACCCAGTACTTC. Amino acid sequence: CASSRASGAETQYF.

This clone was detected a few times. The DNA for the CDR3 is TGCGCCAGCACAGATTTGACAGAAGCTTTCTTT. Its translation: CASTDLTEAFF. The chain carries TRBV10-2 and TRBJ1-1; D is uncertain. Germline loops: CDR1 WSHSY, CDR2 SAAADI. V lost 7 bases to trimming and J lost 8 bases, with 11 bases between them. The CDR3 loop spans 11 amino acids.

A single count supports this clone. V usage is TRBV18 and J usage is TRBJ2-1; either TRBD1 or TRBD2 may supply D (5 bases each). Germline loops: CDR1 KGHSH, CDR2 LQKENI. V was shortened by 2 bases and J by 10 bases, with 15 bases between the two germline ends. The CDR3 contains 14 residues. CDR3 DNA sequence: TGTGCCAGCTCACCAGGGGACCTCGGCAGGGAGCAGTTCTTC. As protein: CASSPGDLGREQFF.

J is TRBJ2-7 and V is TRBV6-5; 8 bases are a match to TRBD2. Germline CDR1 reads MNHEY; CDR2 reads SVGAGI. Trimming cost V 2 bases and J 2 bases; bases outside gene matches: 5. The CDR3 is made up of 15 amino acids. CDR3 loop: CASSYGAGEPYEQYF. CDR3 coding DNA: TGTGCCAGCAGTTACGGAGCGGGAGAACCCTACGAGCAGTACTTC.

V usage is TRBV18 and J usage is TRBJ2-2; 8 bases line up with TRBD1. J lost 3 bases, V lost 3 bases, and 0 bases had no gene match. CDR1 is KGHSH and CDR2 is LQKENI in the germline V gene. CDR3 length: 14 residues. Here the CDR3 reads CASSPDRDTGELFF. Here the CDR3 DNA reads TGTGCCAGCTCACCGGACAGGGACACCGGGGAGCTGTTTTTT. Full variable domain (outside the CDR3, taken from reference TRBV18 and TRBJ2-2): NAGVMQNPRHLVRRRGQEARLRCSPMKGHSHVYWYRQLPEEGLKFMVYLQKENIIDESGMPKERFSAEFPKEGPSILRIQQVVRGDSAAYFCASSPDRDTGELFFGEGSRLTVL.